This TCR beta chain was documented in a study of T cell changes during pregnancy in multiple sclerosis. Clones were read by immunoSEQ multiplex PCR, and TCRdb kept only the in-frame ones, dropping some. This sample yields approximately 60,000 clones, of which approximately 90% are seen a single time; approximately 5% belongs to the top ten. The CDR3 is 15 amino acids. Germline CDR1 is SGHDT and CDR2 is YYEEEE. V was trimmed by 2 bases and J by 3 bases, leaving 13 bases between them. Sequenced: peripheral blood from another person, used as feeder cells. The rearrangement joins TRBV5-6 to TRBJ2-3; TRBD1 might be the D (5 bases). The clonotype originates from a human donor whose cells served as feeder cells for cultures in a pregnancy study. CDR3 in DNA: TGTGCCAGCAGCTTACAGGTGGAAAGGACAGATACGCAGTATTTT. Encoded protein: CASSLQVERTDTQYF.